The rows below give T cell receptor beta chains drawn from one sample of a study of T cells after yellow fever vaccination. TCRdb fed the 5' RACE reads into MiXCR, producing one record per CDR3 protein. The sample holds 300,000 to 350,000 distinct CDR3 sequences, roughly 4% seen once. The sequenced sample was PBMCs, obtained 5 days after the yellow fever booster vaccination. Receptor source: a man in his late teens or twenties who received the YFV17D yellow fever vaccine. CDR3s include the opening cysteine and the closing phenylalanine or tryptophan. The order of the fields is V gene, D gene, clone size, CDR3 length, J gene, CDR3 DNA, CDR3 protein. A D gene is named only where the DNA matches it firmly. A clone size is listed for some rows: how often the clone was seen (once, few, many), or a class if it is expanded.

V: TRBV11-2; D: -; size: -; length: 16; J: TRBJ2-2; DNA: TGTGCCAGCAGCTTAAATTCGGGCCCCAATTCCGGGGAGCTGTTTTTT; CDR3: CASSLNSGPNSGELFF
V: TRBV21-1; D: -; size: -; length: 15; J: TRBJ1-1; DNA: TGTGCCAGCAGCAAACCGGGACCGGGAAGGGCTGAAGCTTTCTTT; CDR3: CASSKPGPGRAEAFF
V: TRBV27; D: TRBD2; size: -; length: 15; J: TRBJ2-3; DNA: TGTGCCAGCAGTCCCCGGACTAGCGGAACAGATACGCAGTATTTT; CDR3: CASSPRTSGTDTQYF
V: TRBV6-5; D: -; size: few; length: 13; J: TRBJ2-5; DNA: TGTGCCAGCAGTTCCGGGACTGGAGAGACCCAGTACTTC; CDR3: CASSSGTGETQYF
V: TRBV5-1; D: -; size: -; length: 14; J: TRBJ2-2; DNA: TGCGCCAGCAGCTTGGACAGGGAGGCCGGGGAGCTGTTTTTT; CDR3: CASSLDREAGELFF
V: TRBV7-3; D: -; size: many; length: 12; J: TRBJ2-2; DNA: TGTGCCAGCAGCTTTAAGGGTGGGGAGCTGTTTTTT; CDR3: CASSFKGGELFF
V: TRBV5-1; D: -; size: few; length: 17; J: TRBJ2-2; DNA: TGCGCCAGCAGCTTGGAGGTAGCGGTCATGAGGACCGGGGAGCTGTTTTTT; CDR3: CASSLEVAVMRTGELFF
V: TRBV4-1; D: TRBD1; size: many; length: 16; J: TRBJ2-7; DNA: TGCGCCAGCAGCCAAGCCGCAGGGGGCGCATCCTACGAGCAGTACTTC; CDR3: CASSQAAGGASYEQYF
V: TRBV12-3/TRBV12-4; D: -; size: -; length: 14; J: TRBJ2-5; DNA: TGTGCCAGCAGTAATCGACCCAAGGAAGAGACCCAGTACTTC; CDR3: CASSNRPKEETQYF
V: TRBV15; D: TRBD2; size: many; length: 16; J: TRBJ2-1; DNA: TGTGCCACCAGCAGGGGACTAGCGGGGGGACCTAATGAGCAGTTCTTC; CDR3: CATSRGLAGGPNEQFF
V: TRBV6-1; D: -; size: few; length: 15; J: TRBJ2-7; DNA: TGTGCCAGCAGCGAGGGGGGGGCGGTTTACTACGAGCAGTACTTC; CDR3: CASSEGGAVYYEQYF
V: TRBV7-2; D: TRBD1; size: few; length: 15; J: TRBJ1-1; DNA: TGTGCCAGCAGCCGACAGACAGGGGTGAACACTGAAGCTTTCTTT; CDR3: CASSRQTGVNTEAFF
V: TRBV20-1; D: TRBD2; size: -; length: 11; J: TRBJ2-1; DNA: TGCAGTGCTACCTCTAGCGGGGTTTCGTTCTTC; CDR3: CSATSSGVSFF
V: TRBV4-2; D: -; size: many; length: 18; J: TRBJ2-1; DNA: TGTGCCAGCAGCCAAGGGGGAAGGGGGACGGGCCCTACTCTTGAGCAGTTCTTC; CDR3: CASSQGGRGTGPTLEQFF
V: TRBV11-2; D: -; size: many; length: 11; J: TRBJ1-1; DNA: TGTGCCAGCAGCCAGCGGGGACACACCTCATTT; CDR3: CASSQRGHTSF
V: TRBV7-6; D: -; size: many; length: 13; J: TRBJ1-5; DNA: TGTGCCAGCAGCCCCTACTTAGATCAGCCCCAGCATTTT; CDR3: CASSPYLDQPQHF
V: TRBV3-1; D: -; size: few; length: 14; J: TRBJ2-1; DNA: TGTGCCAGCAGCCAAGGGGCGGTGTACAATGAGCAGTTCTTC; CDR3: CASSQGAVYNEQFF
V: TRBV20-1; D: TRBD2; size: few; length: 14; J: TRBJ2-7; DNA: TGCAGTGCTAGAGTCGGTAGCGGGGGTTACGAGCAGTACTTC; CDR3: CSARVGSGGYEQYF
V: TRBV5-1; D: -; size: few; length: 18; J: TRBJ1-2; DNA: TGCGCCAGCAGCTTGGGGGCTCATGGGCAGGGTCAACGCTATGGCTACACCTTC; CDR3: CASSLGAHGQGQRYGYTF
V: TRBV30; D: -; size: few; length: 17; J: TRBJ1-6; DNA: TGTGCCTGGAGTGTAATCGAGACCGGGGTCGGGAATTCACCCCTCCACTTT; CDR3: CAWSVIETGVGNSPLHF
V: TRBV12-3/TRBV12-4; D: TRBD1; size: many; length: 15; J: TRBJ2-7; DNA: TGTGCCAGCAGGTCACAGGGGGATCCATCCTACGAGCAGTACTTC; CDR3: CASRSQGDPSYEQYF
V: TRBV7-9; D: -; size: few; length: 12; J: TRBJ2-3; DNA: TGTGCCAGCAGCTTAGTGGCATTAACGCAGTATTTT; CDR3: CASSLVALTQYF
V: TRBV4-2; D: -; size: few; length: 14; J: TRBJ1-1; DNA: TGTGCCAGCAGCCCCCGTAGCTGGGGACTCGAAGCTTTCTTT; CDR3: CASSPRSWGLEAFF
V: TRBV4-1; D: -; size: many; length: 11; J: TRBJ2-3; DNA: TGTGCCAGCAGTCAAGGAGATACGCAGTATTTT; CDR3: CASSQGDTQYF
V: TRBV4-3; D: TRBD2; size: -; length: 16; J: TRBJ2-5; DNA: TGCGCCAGCAGCCAAGATTTAGCGGGGGGGCCCGAGACCCAGTACTTC; CDR3: CASSQDLAGGPETQYF
V: TRBV20-1; D: -; size: -; length: 14; J: TRBJ1-6; DNA: TGCAGTGCTAGGCCAGGAGCGAATAATTCACCCCTCCACTTT; CDR3: CSARPGANNSPLHF
V: TRBV12-3/TRBV12-4; D: -; size: -; length: 12; J: TRBJ2-7; DNA: TGTGCCAGCCGGGACTGGACCTACGAGCAGTACTTC; CDR3: CASRDWTYEQYF
V: TRBV5-6; D: -; size: many; length: 16; J: TRBJ1-5; DNA: TGTGCCAGCACTTCCCGGGGGGCCTATAGCAATCAGCCCCAGCATTTT; CDR3: CASTSRGAYSNQPQHF
V: TRBV25-1; D: TRBD1; size: -; length: 15; J: TRBJ1-2; DNA: TGTGCCAGCAGTGGGGGGACAGCCTCTAACTATGGCTACACCTTC; CDR3: CASSGGTASNYGYTF
V: TRBV5-1; D: -; size: few; length: 14; J: TRBJ1-2; DNA: TGCGCCAGCAGCTTGGCGGTGACGGTCTTCGGCTACACCTTC; CDR3: CASSLAVTVFGYTF
V: TRBV20-1; D: -; size: -; length: 12; J: TRBJ1-2; DNA: TGCAGTGCTAGAGAAAGTCTATATGGCTACACCTTC; CDR3: CSARESLYGYTF
V: TRBV6-5; D: TRBD1; size: many; length: 16; J: TRBJ2-6; DNA: TGTGCCAGCAGTTTAAACAGGGGGCCTGGGGCCAACGTCCTGACTTTC; CDR3: CASSLNRGPGANVLTF
V: TRBV5-5; D: -; size: -; length: 15; J: TRBJ2-2; DNA: TGTGCCAGCAGACTGGCTAGGTCCGACACCGGGGAGCTGTTTTTT; CDR3: CASRLARSDTGELFF
V: TRBV28; D: TRBD1; size: -; length: 15; J: TRBJ2-6; DNA: TGTGCCAGCAGTGGGACAGTCTCTGGGGCCAACGTCCTGACTTTC; CDR3: CASSGTVSGANVLTF
V: TRBV11-2; D: TRBD2; size: many; length: 13; J: TRBJ2-7; DNA: TGTGCCAGCAGCTTACGGACTAGTCACGAGCAGTACTTC; CDR3: CASSLRTSHEQYF
V: TRBV7-9; D: -; size: -; length: 14; J: TRBJ1-1; DNA: TGTGCCAGCATCTTATCGGGGAGCAACACTGAAGCTTTCTTT; CDR3: CASILSGSNTEAFF
V: TRBV20-1; D: -; size: -; length: 12; J: TRBJ2-7; DNA: TGCAGTGCTATAGTAGGCTCCTACGAGCAGTACTTC; CDR3: CSAIVGSYEQYF
V: TRBV7-9; D: -; size: many; length: 15; J: TRBJ2-3; DNA: TGTGCCAGCACCCCCTCGGGTGGAAACACAGATACGCAGTATTTT; CDR3: CASTPSGGNTDTQYF
V: TRBV11-1; D: -; size: many; length: 17; J: TRBJ2-2; DNA: TGTGCCAGCAGCATCGCTGGGGTCCGGAAGGATACCGGGGAGCTGTTTTTT; CDR3: CASSIAGVRKDTGELFF
V: TRBV28; D: TRBD2; size: -; length: 13; J: TRBJ2-1; DNA: TGTGCCAGCAGTCGGGGGGGCCGGGATGAGCAGTTCTTC; CDR3: CASSRGGRDEQFF
V: TRBV6-6; D: -; size: few; length: 14; J: TRBJ1-3; DNA: TGTGCCAGCAGTTACACCGGGACTGGAAACACCATATATTTT; CDR3: CASSYTGTGNTIYF
V: TRBV12-3/TRBV12-4; D: -; size: few; length: 15; J: TRBJ1-2; DNA: TGTGCCAGCAGTTTAGCGCTGGCTTCTAACTATGGCTACACCTTC; CDR3: CASSLALASNYGYTF
V: TRBV12-3/TRBV12-4; D: -; size: many; length: 13; J: TRBJ2-7; DNA: TGTGCCAGCAACCGGGCGGGGACGTACGAGCAGTACTTC; CDR3: CASNRAGTYEQYF
V: TRBV12-3/TRBV12-4; D: -; size: many; length: 15; J: TRBJ1-5; DNA: TGTGCCAGCAGCCCCGACGGGGGCTTTAGTCAGCCCCAGCATTTT; CDR3: CASSPDGGFSQPQHF
V: TRBV6-5; D: -; size: -; length: 12; J: TRBJ2-5; DNA: TGTGCCACCACGGACAGCCAAGAGACCCAGTACTTC; CDR3: CATTDSQETQYF
V: TRBV5-1; D: -; size: many; length: 15; J: TRBJ1-1; DNA: TGCGCCAGCAGCTCAGACAGGAGACCGAACACTGAAGCTTTCTTT; CDR3: CASSSDRRPNTEAFF
V: TRBV20-1; D: TRBD2; size: -; length: 17; J: TRBJ2-3; DNA: TGCAGTGCTACCGCCGGGACTAGCGGGGGGGTCACAGATACGCAGTATTTT; CDR3: CSATAGTSGGVTDTQYF
V: TRBV19; D: TRBD1; size: few; length: 13; J: TRBJ1-2; DNA: TGTGCCAGTAGTATGACAGGGGTCGATGGCTACACCTTC; CDR3: CASSMTGVDGYTF
V: TRBV7-2; D: -; size: -; length: 14; J: TRBJ1-2; DNA: TGTGCCAAAAGGGATCCAGGGAAGCCCTATGGCTACACCTTC; CDR3: CAKRDPGKPYGYTF
V: TRBV11-2; D: TRBD1; size: few; length: 13; J: TRBJ1-1; DNA: TGTGCCAGCAGCTCAACAGGGGCCACTGAAGCTTTCTTT; CDR3: CASSSTGATEAFF
V: TRBV11-2; D: TRBD1; size: many; length: 15; J: TRBJ1-2; DNA: TGTGCCAGCAGCCCAGGAGCCGGGACAGGGCTCGGCTACACCTTC; CDR3: CASSPGAGTGLGYTF
V: TRBV5-6; D: -; size: few; length: 16; J: TRBJ2-4; DNA: TGTGCCAGCAGCTTGGCCGGGGAGTCCAAAAAAAACATTCAGTACTTC; CDR3: CASSLAGESKKNIQYF
V: TRBV10-3; D: TRBD2; size: -; length: 15; J: TRBJ2-1; DNA: TGTGCCATCAGTGACTCTAGCGGGGGGTTCAATGAGCAGTTCTTC; CDR3: CAISDSSGGFNEQFF
V: TRBV29-1; D: -; size: many; length: 14; J: TRBJ2-3; DNA: TGCAGCGTTGAGGCCGGGACTAGCACAGATACGCAGTATTTT; CDR3: CSVEAGTSTDTQYF
V: TRBV5-1; D: -; size: many; length: 13; J: TRBJ1-2; DNA: TGCGCCAGCAGCCGCGACAGCACCCGGGGCTACACCTTC; CDR3: CASSRDSTRGYTF
V: TRBV12-3/TRBV12-4; D: -; size: -; length: 14; J: TRBJ1-2; DNA: TGTGCCAGCAGGGGGTTCCGGAACATTGGGGGCTACACCTTC; CDR3: CASRGFRNIGGYTF
V: TRBV9; D: TRBD1; size: many; length: 19; J: TRBJ2-1; DNA: TGTGCCAGCAGCTTCCCCGGGACAGGCGCTCCTTACTCCTACAATGAGCAGTTCTTC; CDR3: CASSFPGTGAPYSYNEQFF